This T cell receptor beta chain was sequenced during a study of CXCR3-negative and CXCR3-positive naive CD8 T cells. As for the study in general: Across all libraries, TRB reads numbered some 140 million, with about 1.5 +/- 0.3 million in each library.

Comments on this clonotype: What it recognizes is unknown.

The study made its TRB cDNA libraries by 5' RACE, adding UMI labels. TCRdb re-called the 5' RACE reads and gives one entry per CDR3 protein, without DNA. In total, the table holds about 98,000 distinct CDR3 sequences. Study observations and caveats: Cryopreservation partially decreased CXCR3 expression, and most assays used fresh PBMCs. Against CXCR3-negative naive cells, CXCR3-positive naive cells showed more hydrophobic TRB CDR3s. Surface CD5 matched across naive subsets, and TRB CDR3 properties served to infer TCR strength. Naive cells used TRBV-TRBJ genes in much the same way whether CXCR3-negative or CXCR3-positive; memory cells did not.

The CDR3 loop spans 15 amino acids. Germline V CDR1 and CDR2: DFQATT, SNEGSKA (reference sequence). The sequence came from a human donor in good health. Some clones in this sample may be carry-over from other donors' samples. Input material: naive CXCR3+ CD8+ T cells from blood. The subset is: CD45RO-CCR7+CD27+CD95- naive CD8+ T cells expressing CXCR3 (TNR3+). The chain joins TRBV20-1 to TRBJ2-7. CDR3 sequence: CSARDREAPSYEQYF.